The clone carrying this T cell receptor (beta chain) has just a few counts. Its antigen is still unknown. Trimming cost V 7 bases and J 6 bases; bases outside gene matches: 11. From germline, CDR1 is SGHTA and CDR2 FQGNSA. The CDR3 has 15 amino acids. Investigators isolated RNA and reverse transcribed it into cDNA to act as the sequencing template. Data came from immunoSEQ multiplex PCR; TCRdb stores just in-frame clones and leaves some out. Of 130,000 to 150,000 clones listed, roughly four fifths are singletons. Treatment defined: oral pan-JAK inhibitor, 5-10 mg twice daily. Alopecia areata patients provided lesional scalp punch biopsies and peripheral blood. These data belong to a study of CD8+ T cells in alopecia areata. Whole-study findings and limits: Relative to normal scalp, lesional scalp, especially alopecia totalis/universalis, showed higher clonality. Patients shared TCRs less clearly than mice did, possibly for HLA-related reasons. Scalp data also include sequences from resident alphabeta T cells of normal skin.

This receptor was obtained from a human donor with alopecia areata. The sample consisted of CD8+ T cells sorted from blood, taken at week 4, from a patient treated with tofacitinib. The chain employs TRBV7-2 and TRBJ2-3, with 9 bases fitting TRBD1. DNA for the CDR3: TGTGCCAGCACCGCAGGGACAGGGACTTTGGATACGCAGTATTTT. This encodes CASTAGTGTLDTQYF.